A selection of T cell receptor beta chains follows, all from one sample in a study of cytomegalovirus exposure and HLA in healthy donors. Sequencing used immunoSEQ multiplex PCR; TCRdb keeps in-frame clones, though not all of them. Of 100,000 to 150,000 clones detected, around 68% appear once; the ten largest clones hold more than 3.5%. Material: PBMCs. The receptors were gathered from a man between 35 and 55 years old in good health and CMV-seropositive. The CDR3 runs from the conserved cysteine through the conserved F or W. The order of the fields is J gene, V gene, CDR3 protein.

TRBJ1-6,TRBV5-1,CASRDRENSPLHF
TRBJ2-3,TRBV4-2,CACRGGGDTQYF
TRBJ2-6,TRBV5-4,CASSRVFGTGANVLTF
TRBJ1-2,TRBV19,CASSIVSGTAGYTF
TRBJ2-1,TRBV7-9,CASSQRLDTYNEQFF
TRBJ1-5,TRBV10-2,CATLQGDLNQPQHF
TRBJ1-1,TRBV19,CASSMTGNLNTEAFF
TRBJ1-6,TRBV5-4,CASSSPAGSPLHF
TRBJ1-3,TRBV11-2,CASSLEGGNTIYF
TRBJ2-1,TRBV11-3,CASSLGTSVSNEQFF
TRBJ1-4,TRBV14,CASSLLGASATNEKLFF
TRBJ2-7,TRBV29-1,CSVLTELNEQYF
TRBJ2-1,TRBV27,CASSLKSGGGYNEQFF
TRBJ2-1,TRBV11-1,CASSSGLVFDNEQFF
TRBJ1-2,TRBV30,CAWSLQGNYGYTF
TRBJ2-1,TRBV6-5,CASSRQYEQFF
TRBJ1-5,TRBV10-3,CAISTDSNQPQHF
TRBJ2-1,TRBV6-5,CASSPGVSYNEQFF
TRBJ1-1,TRBV6-1,CASSEAREAFF
TRBJ2-2,TRBV5-4,CASSTESAGRTGELFF
TRBJ2-1,TRBV5-5,CASSRGVVLYNEQFF
TRBJ2-7,TRBV5-5,CASSLEGDAYEQYF
TRBJ2-7,TRBV11-2,CASSLAEVGGASYEQYF
TRBJ1-2,TRBV4-1,CASSQEYPNNYGYTF
TRBJ2-7,TRBV13,CASSLGPAGPYEQYF
TRBJ2-7,TRBV7-2,CASSLGGSANEQYF
TRBJ2-7,TRBV27,CASTGGLSSYEQYF
TRBJ1-1,TRBV5-1,CASSQDGRGPLTEAFF
TRBJ2-7,TRBV5-4,CASSSSGTGGHEQYF
TRBJ2-3,TRBV30,CAWSVGQVTDTQYF
TRBJ1-2,TRBV29-1,CSVEYRSYGYTF
TRBJ2-7,TRBV2,CASNLAGTGSYEQYF
TRBJ1-2,TRBV5-1,CASSLERSGQGYYGYTF
TRBJ2-7,TRBV27,CASSSAFSGRHYEQYF
TRBJ1-3,TRBV15,CATSRDSATGSGNTIYF
TRBJ1-1,TRBV25-1,CASSAYILGDTEAFF
TRBJ1-1,TRBV2,CASSGQVFTEAFF
TRBJ2-1,TRBV19,CASSAGLAGISYNEQFF
TRBJ1-1,TRBV7-9,CASSQTETEAFF
TRBJ1-5,TRBV10-1,CASAQTGHSNQPQHF
TRBJ1-2,TRBV29-1,CSGSGGGYGYTF
TRBJ2-1,TRBV7-8,CASSLLRAGDFYNEQFF
TRBJ2-1,TRBV27,CASSLFASNEQFF
TRBJ1-5,TRBV19,CASSGTTNQPQHF
TRBJ2-7,TRBV6-5,CASSYAGGQSEQYF
TRBJ2-7,TRBV28,CASSLEGLVNEQYF
TRBJ2-7,TRBV30,CAWDRGTLYEQYF
TRBJ2-1,TRBV30,CALKGRNEQFF
TRBJ1-5,TRBV6-1,CASSVRGTSNQPQHF
TRBJ2-5,TRBV6-5,CASSPGIQETQYF
TRBJ2-3,TRBV7-8,CASSSRTSGNTDTQYF
TRBJ2-3,TRBV29-1,CSVDPSGRAFITDTQYF
TRBJ1-1,TRBV4-1,CASIFTPGGGTEAFF
TRBJ2-7,TRBV5-1,CASSLETGGSYEQYF
TRBJ2-2,TRBV7-2,CASSFKAPGTGELFF
TRBJ1-1,TRBV29-1,CSVERGMNTEAFF
TRBJ2-7,TRBV7-7,CASSLGADYEQYF
TRBJ2-5,TRBV7-6,CASSPKAGGLRETQYF
TRBJ2-7,TRBV29-1,CSVEAAGGSYEQYF
TRBJ1-1,TRBV9,CASSPRGAQGSTEAFF